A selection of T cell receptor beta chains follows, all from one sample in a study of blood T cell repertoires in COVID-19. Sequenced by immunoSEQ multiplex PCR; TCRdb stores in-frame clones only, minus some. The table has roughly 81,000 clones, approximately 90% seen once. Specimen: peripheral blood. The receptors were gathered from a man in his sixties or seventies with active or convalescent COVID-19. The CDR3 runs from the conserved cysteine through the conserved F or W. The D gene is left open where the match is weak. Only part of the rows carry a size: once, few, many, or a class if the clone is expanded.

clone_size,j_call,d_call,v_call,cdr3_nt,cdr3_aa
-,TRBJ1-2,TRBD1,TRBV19,TGTGCCAGTAGACGAAGTGGGCAGGGGGGCTATGGCTACACCTTC,CASRRSGQGGYGYTF
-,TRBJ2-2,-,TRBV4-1,TGCGCCAGCAGCCCAACTAGGGGGGGGGAGCTGTTTTTT,CASSPTRGGELFF
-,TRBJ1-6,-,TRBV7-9,TGTGCCAGCAGCTTAAGTCGCGGCCAGCCCTATTCACCCCTCCACTTT,CASSLSRGQPYSPLHF
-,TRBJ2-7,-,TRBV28,TGTGCCAGCATAGGAGGGACCCTCTCCTACGAGCAGTACTTC,CASIGGTLSYEQYF
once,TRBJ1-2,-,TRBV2,TGTGCCAGCAGTTATAGACAGAACGAGGACGGCTACACCTTC,CASSYRQNEDGYTF
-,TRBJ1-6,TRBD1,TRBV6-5,TGTGCCAGCACCCGACAGGGGGAAGGGTCACCCCTCCACTTT,CASTRQGEGSPLHF
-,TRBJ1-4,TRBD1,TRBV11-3,TGTGCCAGCAGCTTAGGGGGGACAGATGAAAAACTGTTTTTT,CASSLGGTDEKLFF
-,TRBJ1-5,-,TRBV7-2,TGTGCCACTACTGAACAGGGACATGCTCAGCCCCAGCATTTT,CATTEQGHAQPQHF
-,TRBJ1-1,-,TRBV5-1,TGCGCCAGCAGCTTTCTACAGGGTTGGGCGAACACTGAAGCTTTCTTT,CASSFLQGWANTEAFF
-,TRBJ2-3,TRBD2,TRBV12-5,TGTGCTAGTGGTTTGCGGGGCGGGGGTAGCACAGATACGCAGTATTTT,CASGLRGGGSTDTQYF
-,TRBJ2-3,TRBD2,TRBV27,TGTGCCAGCAGTGAGAAGCGGGGTAACACAGATACGCAGTATTTT,CASSEKRGNTDTQYF
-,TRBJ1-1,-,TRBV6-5,TGTGCCAGCAGTTACGGGCGGGGCACTGAAGCTTTCTTT,CASSYGRGTEAFF
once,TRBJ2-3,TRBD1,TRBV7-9,TGTGCCAGCAGCTACAGGGGATTAGGAGATACGCAGTATTTT,CASSYRGLGDTQYF
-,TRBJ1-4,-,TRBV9,TGTGCCAGCAGCGTAGGTGGGGGCAATGAAAAACTGTTTTTT,CASSVGGGNEKLFF
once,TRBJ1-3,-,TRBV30,TGTGCCTGGAGCCCGGCGGGTGACGGCCCTGGAAACACCATATATTTT,CAWSPAGDGPGNTIYF
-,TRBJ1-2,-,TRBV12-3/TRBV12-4,TGTGCCAGCACCCCCGGCTATGGCTACACCTTC,CASTPGYGYTF
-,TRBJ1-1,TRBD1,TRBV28,TGTGCCAGCAGTTTCCGCGGACAGGGGGCAGTTACTGAAGCTTTCTTT,CASSFRGQGAVTEAFF
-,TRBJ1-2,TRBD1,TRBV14,TGTGCCAGCAGCCAAGATCTCAGGGGGCGAGGTGGCTACACCTTC,CASSQDLRGRGGYTF
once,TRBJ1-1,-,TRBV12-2,TGTGCAAGTCGCCCTAATATAATGAACACTGAAGCTTTCTTT,CASRPNIMNTEAFF
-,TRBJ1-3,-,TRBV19,TGTGCCAGTATTGCCCAGTCTGGAAACACCATATATTTT,CASIAQSGNTIYF
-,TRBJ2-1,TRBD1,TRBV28,TGTGCCAGCAGGGGGAAAACCCGGGACAGGGTCAATGAGCAGTTCTTC,CASRGKTRDRVNEQFF
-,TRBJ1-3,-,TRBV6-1,TGTGCCAGCAGTGAAGTTGCGGCGAGCTCTGGAAACACCATATATTTT,CASSEVAASSGNTIYF
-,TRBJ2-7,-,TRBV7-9,TGTGCCAGCAGCCTAAGGGGATCCGAGTCGGGCGAGCAGTACTTC,CASSLRGSESGEQYF
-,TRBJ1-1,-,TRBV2,TGTGCCAGCACCCTGAGCACTGAAGCTTTCTTT,CASTLSTEAFF
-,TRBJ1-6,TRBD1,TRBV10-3,TGTGCCATCAGGAACGGGACAGTCTATAATTCACCCCTCCACTTT,CAIRNGTVYNSPLHF
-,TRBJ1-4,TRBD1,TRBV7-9,TGTGCCAGCAGCTTGACAGGGGGGAGTGAAAAACTGTTTTTT,CASSLTGGSEKLFF
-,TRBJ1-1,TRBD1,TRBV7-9,TGTGCCAGCACCACGACAGGGTGGGGCACTGAAGCTTTCTTT,CASTTTGWGTEAFF
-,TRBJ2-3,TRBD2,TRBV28,TGTGCCAGCAGTCCCGTGACTAGCGGGGGGCTAAGTAGGCGAACAGATACGCAGTATTTT,CASSPVTSGGLSRRTDTQYF
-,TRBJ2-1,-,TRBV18,TGTGCCAGCTCACCACCGGGTGGACTATACAATGAGCAGTTCTTC,CASSPPGGLYNEQFF
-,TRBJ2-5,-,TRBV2,TGTGCCAGCAGTGGCAGTTACCAAGAGACCCAGTACTTC,CASSGSYQETQYF
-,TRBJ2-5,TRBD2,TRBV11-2,TGTGCCAGCAGCTCCCGACTAGCGGGGCAAGAGACCCAGTACTTC,CASSSRLAGQETQYF
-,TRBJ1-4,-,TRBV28,TGTGCCAGCAGTTTATCCAGGGCCGGGTGGGTGAATGAAAAACTGTTTTTT,CASSLSRAGWVNEKLFF
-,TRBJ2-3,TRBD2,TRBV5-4,TGTGCCAGCAGCTTGGCCGGGGGACTAGCGGGGGGCACAGATACGCAGTATTTT,CASSLAGGLAGGTDTQYF
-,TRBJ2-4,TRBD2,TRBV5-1,TGCGCCAGCAGCTTACCGGGACTAGCGGGGGCAAACATTCAGTACTTC,CASSLPGLAGANIQYF
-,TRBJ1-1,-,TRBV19,TGTGCCAGTAACACAGGGAACCGAGGCGGGAGTGGCACTGAAGCTTTCTTT,CASNTGNRGGSGTEAFF
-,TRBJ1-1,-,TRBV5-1,TGCGCCAGCAGCTTGGCCGGGGAAAGGAGAGGGAACACTGAAGCTTTCTTT,CASSLAGERRGNTEAFF
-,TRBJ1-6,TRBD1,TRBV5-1,TGCGCCAGCAGCTATATACAGGGGAGGAATTCACCCCTCCACTTT,CASSYIQGRNSPLHF
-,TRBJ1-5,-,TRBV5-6,TGTGCCAGCAGCTTGGTGGCAGGGGGCAATCAGCCCCAGCATTTT,CASSLVAGGNQPQHF
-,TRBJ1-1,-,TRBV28,TGTGCCAGCAGTACTCAGGGTGAAGCTTTCTTT,CASSTQGEAFF
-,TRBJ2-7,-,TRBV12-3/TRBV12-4,TGTGCCAGCAGTTTAGCGCCAGGCTACGAGCAATACTTC,CASSLAPGYEQYF
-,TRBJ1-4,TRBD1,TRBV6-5,TGTGCCAGCAGTTTTCGGACAGGGTTGAATGAAAAACTGTTTTTT,CASSFRTGLNEKLFF
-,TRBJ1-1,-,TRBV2,TGTGCCAGCAGGCTCGGCGCGCGGGGGATGAACACTGAAGCTTTCTTT,CASRLGARGMNTEAFF
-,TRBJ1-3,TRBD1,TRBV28,TGTGCCAGCAGTTTCCAGGGGGTATACTCTGGAAACACCATATATTTT,CASSFQGVYSGNTIYF
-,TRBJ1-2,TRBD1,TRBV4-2,TGTGCCAGCAGCCAAGTAATAAAGGACAGGGAAAACTATGGCTACACCTTC,CASSQVIKDRENYGYTF
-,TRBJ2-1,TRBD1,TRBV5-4,TGTGCCAGCAGCCGGGGGAGCGGGACAGGGCACAATGAGCAGTTCTTC,CASSRGSGTGHNEQFF
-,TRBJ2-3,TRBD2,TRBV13,TGTGCCAGCAGCCCACCTAGCGGGGTTACAGATACGCAGTATTTT,CASSPPSGVTDTQYF
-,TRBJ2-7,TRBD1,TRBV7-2,TGTGCCAGCAGCCTACGATCGGGACAGAATTACGAGCAGTACTTC,CASSLRSGQNYEQYF
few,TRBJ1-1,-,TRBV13,TGTGCCAGCAGCTTAGGCCTAATGGGAGGGACCACTGAAGCTTTCTTT,CASSLGLMGGTTEAFF
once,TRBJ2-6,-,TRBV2,TGTGCCAGCAGGAAGGGGGGACTATCTGGGGCCAACGTCCTGACTTTC,CASRKGGLSGANVLTF
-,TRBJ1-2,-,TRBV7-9,TGTGCCAGCAGCCTCAGAGGGCTGGATGGCTACACCTTC,CASSLRGLDGYTF